The entry below gives a single T cell receptor (beta chain) sequence along with its context. Antigen specificity is unknown. The record originates from a study of T cells in Graves' hyperthyroidism and ophthalmopathy. The TCR beta CDR3 regions underwent amplification using RNA transcripts as the source. RT-PCR in the first round (using the HTBI primer set) targeted the TCR CDR3. TCRdb ran MiXCR on the multiplex PCR reads and lists one entry per CDR3 protein. The sample contains around 350,000 distinct CDR3 sequences, 20% to 25% of which appear only once. The PBMCs studied were ones that came from roughly 9.1 ml fresh peripheral blood. The CDR3 length is 14 residues. Germline V CDR1 and CDR2: DFQATT, SNEGSKA (reference sequence). The V and J ends lost 0 bases and 0 bases respectively, with 9 bases between them. Regarding the study as a whole: Stable hyperthyroidism and ophthalmopathy were separated using 13 V-J signatures. With a median lead of about six months before onset, the model predicted ophthalmopathy.

Sequences were obtained from blood. This clonotype originated in a man aged 45-60 years with Graves' hyperthyroidism. The chain carries TRBV20-1 and TRBJ2-7, with no clear D. CDR3 sequence: CSARDYQSSYEQYF. Written as DNA, the CDR3 is TGCAGTGCTAGAGATTACCAGAGCTCCTACGAGCAGTACTTC.